The 20 T cell receptor beta chains in this list originate from one sample, sequenced in a study of T cells in women clearing cervical HPV infection. Sequencing was performed with immunoSEQ multiplex PCR; in TCRdb, only in-frame clones are kept and a portion is missing. Its clone listing holds some 21,000 clones. The sequenced sample consisted of blood buffy coat. The receptors here all came from a woman aged 18-70 years with a cervical HPV16 infection that either progressed to CIN3+ or cleared (not recorded which).

A remark on this clone: The read is 3 residues too short to cover the CDR3 end, so that end is filled in from the germline J gene. The J gene is TRBJ1-2, the V gene TRBV30, with TRBD1 matching 7 bases. Trimming took 5 bases from V and 4 from J; bases not matched to a gene: 10. The CDR3 contains 14 residues. Germline V lookup: CDR1 GTSNPN, CDR2 SVGIG (reference sequence). The DNA read from the CDR3 is TGTGCCTGGGCCCCTGGGACAGTCGGCTATGGC. Its protein product is CAWAPGTVGYG. The full CDR3 protein is CAWAPGTVGYGYTF.

As for this clone: The read stops 3 residues short of the end of the CDR3; the missing end is completed from the germline J gene. This chain connects TRBV12-3 or TRBV12-4 to TRBJ2-1; TRBD1 is a possible D gene (6 bases). Trimming pared 6 bases from V and 6 bases from J, leaving 18 bases between. The CDR3 contains 15 residues. The chain's CDR3 is CASRPRQASFNEQFF. The covered CDR3 bases are TGTGCCAGCAGACCCCGACAGGCCTCTTTCAATGAG.

Worth noting for this clone: The sequence runs out 3 residues before the end of the CDR3; the remainder is reconstructed from the germline J gene. The rearrangement uses TRBV20-1 and TRBJ2-5; TRBD2 matches 15 bases. Germline assignment: CDR1 DFQATT and CDR2 SNEGSKA (reference sequence). This CDR3 region has 18 residues. V was clipped by 3 bases and J by 1 base; unmatched bases: 9. This CDR3 reads CSASLWRTSGRVQETQYF. CDR3 DNA (partial): TGCAGTGCTAGTTTATGGAGGACTAGCGGGAGGGTCCAAGAGACC.

Regarding this clone: The CDR3 goes on 3 residues after the read ends, and that part is filled in from the germline J gene. The rearrangement links TRBV7-8 to TRBJ2-7; D possibly corresponds to TRBD1 (6 bases). The CDR3 totals 17 residues. V gave up 1 base and J gave up 0 bases, with 16 bases separating them. Germline-derived CDR1 and CDR2 are SGHVS and FQNEAQ. CDR3 bases read: TGTGCCAGCAGCTTAGTACCCGGACAGTCGAGCTCCTACGAG. This gives the protein CASSLVPGQSSSYE. The CDR3 in its entirety is CASSLVPGQSSSYEQYF.

Worth noting for this clone: The read ends 3 residues early relative to the CDR3; the germline J gene fills the gap. V gene TRBV7-9 combines with J gene TRBJ1-2; D ambiguous. Per germline, CDR1 SEHNR and CDR2 FQNEAQ (reference sequence). The CDR3 has 15 residues. CDR3 sequence reads: CASSPTSLIPNDYTF. CDR3 DNA, as far as it was read: TGTGCCAGCAGCCCGACTAGTTTAATTCCTAATGAC.

Concerning this clone itself: The CDR3 goes on 3 residues after the read ends, and that part is filled in from the germline J gene. The gene calls are TRBV6-1 and TRBJ1-1, with D tentatively TRBD1 (6 bases). The germline V and J ends were trimmed by 1 base and 4 bases, with 10 bases remaining between them. Germline V lookup: CDR1 MNHNS, CDR2 SASEGT. The CDR3 sequence is 14 residues long. The CDR3 bases that were read are TGTGCCAGCAGTGAAGGGGTAGGGGGCACTGAA. Its protein is CASSEGVGGTE. The entire CDR3 sequence reads CASSEGVGGTEAFF.

Comment on this clone: The sequence runs out 3 residues before the end of the CDR3; the remainder is reconstructed from the germline J gene. The gene calls are TRBV29-1 and TRBJ2-1; tentatively, D is TRBD1 (5 bases). This CDR3 has 13 amino acids. CDR1 SQVTM and CDR2 ANQGSEA come from the germline V gene. Trimming took 5 bases from V and 6 from J, leaving 14 bases between them. The part of the CDR3 DNA that was read is TGCAGCGTTACGACACAGGTCCTCAATGAG. It is translated as CSVTTQVLNE. The whole CDR3 sequence is CSVTTQVLNEQFF.

In regard to this clone: The CDR3 is cut off 3 residues early in the read; its end comes from the germline J gene. V is TRBV18 and J is TRBJ1-2; D call uncertain. Per germline, CDR1 KGHSH and CDR2 LQKENI. V shed 5 bases and J shed 4 bases, with 14 bases lying between them. This CDR3 has 14 residues. CDR3 DNA, as far as it was read: TGTGCCAGCTCATATTCGGGTTTGAGCTATGGC. This gives the protein CASSYSGLSYG. The CDR3 as a whole reads CASSYSGLSYGYTF.

In regard to this clone: The read finishes 3 residues shy of the CDR3 end, and the germline J gene is used to complete it. The chain links TRBV11-3 to TRBJ1-2; 8 bases are a match to TRBD1. The V and J ends lost 5 bases and 3 bases, in that order; junction bases with no gene match: 5. Germline CDR1 SGHNT, CDR2 YENEEA. This CDR3 spans 14 amino acids. CDR3 protein: CASSPYRGDYGYTF. The part of the CDR3 DNA that was read is TGTGCCAGCAGCCCATACAGGGGGGACTATGGC.

Details on this clone: Read coverage stops 3 residues before the CDR3 terminus; the germline J gene supplies the remainder. The gene calls are TRBV5-1 and TRBJ2-7; 7 bases line up with TRBD1. There are 13 residues in the CDR3. The ends lost 3 bases at V and 5 bases at J; junction bases unmatched: 5. CDR1 is SGHRS, CDR2 YFSETQ, per germline. This chain's CDR3 is CASSWRQGDEQYF. CDR3 DNA (partial): TGCGCCAGCAGCTGGAGACAGGGCGACGAG.

Concerning this clone: The sequence runs out 3 residues before the end of the CDR3; the remainder is reconstructed from the germline J gene. V usage is TRBV7-9 and J usage is TRBJ1-1; D may be TRBD1 (6 bases). V was clipped by 4 bases and J by 0 bases, with 9 bases between them. The CDR3 length is 14 residues. CDR1 is SEHNR and CDR2 is FQNEAQ in the germline V gene (reference sequence). CDR3 loop: CASSSRQVNTEAFF. Partial CDR3 DNA: TGTGCCAGCAGCTCTAGACAGGTGAACACTGAA.

The CDR3 DNA, read in part, is TGTGCTAGTGGTGTTGCGGGGACTAGCGGGGTCTACAATGAG. Residues: CASGVAGTSGVYNE. The whole CDR3 protein is CASGVAGTSGVYNEQFF. The rearrangement joins TRBV12-5 to TRBJ2-1; 13 nucleotides line up with TRBD2. The read terminates 3 residues ahead of where the CDR3 ends, so the germline J gene completes it. Germline V gene lookup returns CDR1 LGHNT and CDR2 FRNRAP. V lost 5 bases to trimming and J lost 3 bases; unmatched junction nucleotides: 7. The CDR3 runs to 17 residues. Combining the CDR3 with reference TRBV12-5 and TRBJ2-1 gives the whole variable domain DARVTQTPRHKVTEMGQEVTMRCQPILGHNTVFWYRQTMMQGLELLAYFRNRAPLDDSGMPKDRFSAEMPDATLATLKIQPSEPRDSAVYFCASGVAGTSGVYNEQFFGPGTRLTVL.

Notes on this clone: The missing CDR3 end, 3 residues past where the read stops, is filled in from the germline J gene. The chain couples TRBV5-1 to TRBJ2-7; 11 positions match TRBD2. Germline CDR1 is SGHRS and CDR2 is YFSETQ. The ends lost 4 bases at V and 3 bases at J; junction bases unmatched: 6. The CDR3 consists of 15 residues. The covered CDR3 bases are TGCGCCAGCAGCGGGGGACTAGCGGAGATCTACGAG. Its translation: CASSGGLAEIYE. In full, the CDR3 reads CASSGGLAEIYEQYF.

To note about this clone: The sequenced fragment ends 3 residues before the CDR3 boundary, so the rest is inferred from the germline J gene. The V gene is TRBV7-3, the J gene TRBJ1-4; no definite D call. The CDR3 is 13 amino acids. CDR1 SGHTA and CDR2 FQGTGA come from the germline V gene. The CDR3 is CASSPQRNSPLFF. Partial CDR3 DNA: TGTGCCAGCAGTCCACAGAGGAATTCACCA.

Turning to this clone: The read finishes 3 residues shy of the CDR3 end, and the germline J gene is used to complete it. V is TRBV20-1 and J is TRBJ2-1; tentatively, D is TRBD2 (5 bases). Trimming stripped 1 base from V and 4 bases from J, with 14 bases between. The CDR3 spans 15 residues. Germline V gene data show CDR1 as DFQATT and CDR2 as SNEGSKA (reference sequence). CDR3 loop: CSARGPRRGYNEQFF. CDR3 DNA, as far as it was read: TGCAGTGCTAGAGGTCCGCGACGGGGTTACAATGAG.

Comment on this clone: The sequence runs out 3 residues before the end of the CDR3; the remainder is reconstructed from the germline J gene. V usage is TRBV7-3 and J usage is TRBJ2-1, with no clear D. Germline CDR1 is SGHTA and CDR2 is FQGTGA. The V gene lost 0 bases and the J gene lost 6 bases, with 3 bases spanning the gap. The CDR3 extends over 12 amino acids. Incomplete CDR3 DNA: TGTGCCAGCAGCTTAACTCTCAATGAG. This codes for CASSLTLNE. The whole CDR3 is CASSLTLNEQFF.

A note on this clone: Read data end 3 residues before the CDR3 end; the end is taken from the germline J gene. The V call is TRBV11-2, the J call TRBJ2-3, with unresolved D. The CDR3 covers 15 residues. Germline V gives CDR1 SGHAT, CDR2 FQNNGV. V lost 0 bases, J lost 2 bases, and 9 bases lay in between. CDR3: CASSLDFSLTDTQYF. CDR3 bases read: TGTGCCAGCAGCTTAGATTTTAGCCTCACAGATACG. The full variable domain, its missing parts supplied by reference TRBV11-2 and TRBJ2-3, is EAGVAQSPRYKIIEKRQSVAFWCNPISGHATLYWYQQILGQGPKLLIQFQNNGVVDDSQLPKDRFSAERLKGVDSTLKIQPAKLEDSAVYLCASSLDFSLTDTQYFGPGTRLTVL.

The part of the CDR3 DNA that was read is TGTGCCAGCAGTGAAGGGGCCGGGGTTAGGGTA. Translated: CASSEGAGVRV. The whole CDR3 sequence reads CASSEGAGVRVAFF. This chain connects TRBV6-1 to TRBJ1-1; D gene uncertain. The missing CDR3 end, 3 residues past where the read stops, is filled in from the germline J gene. Germline-derived CDR1 and CDR2 are MNHNS and SASEGT. The CDR3 contains 14 residues.

A note on this clone: The read comes to an end 3 residues before the CDR3 does, leaving the germline J gene to fill in the end. The V call is TRBV28, the J call TRBJ2-7, with TRBD1 matching 10 bases. V dropped 6 bases and J dropped 3; count of bases not matched to a gene: 2. The CDR3 runs to 13 residues. Germline CDR1 reads MDHEN; CDR2 reads SYDVKM. The covered CDR3 bases are TGTGCCAGCAGGACAGGGGGCGTCTACGAG. It encodes CASRTGGVYE. From start to end, the CDR3 is CASRTGGVYEQYF. The whole variable domain, filled in from reference TRBV28 and TRBJ2-7, reads DVKVTQSSRYLVKRTGEKVFLECVQDMDHENMFWYRQDPGLGLRLIYFSYDVKMKEKGDIPEGYSVSREKKERFSLILESASTNQTSMYLCASRTGGVYEQYFGPGTRLTVT.

As concerns this clone: With the read ending 3 residues before the CDR3 end, the germline J gene is used to fill in that end. V gene TRBV19 combines with J gene TRBJ1-2; 10 bases fit TRBD1. V lost 4 bases and J lost 3; bases outside the gene matches: 8. The V gene's germline CDR1 is LNHDA and CDR2 SQIVND (reference sequence). This CDR3 has 16 residues. This CDR3 is CASSTYRDRGDYGYTF. CDR3 DNA, as far as it was read: TGTGCCAGTAGTACTTACCGGGACAGGGGAGACTATGGC.